Presented here are 18 T cell receptor beta chains from one specimen sequenced in a study of shared clonotypes between healthy human individuals. Measured with immunoSEQ multiplex PCR; TCRdb has only the in-frame clones, and not every one. This sample yields hundreds of thousands of clones, of which around 79% are seen a single time; approximately 13% belongs to the top ten. The sequencing input was PBMCs. All receptors derive from a woman aged 35 to 49 in good health. Some clones in this sample may be carry-over from other donors' samples.

This clone was seen a handful of times. This sequence joins TRBV5-1 and TRBJ2-2; no clear D. The CDR3 contains 15 residues. Germline loops: CDR1 SGHRS, CDR2 YFSETQ. The V end lost 1 base, the J end lost 0 bases, and 7 bases lay between the germline ends. CDR3 DNA: TGCGCCAGCAGCTTGACATCCCCGAACACCGGGGAGCTGTTTTTT. Amino acids: CASSLTSPNTGELFF. The entire variable domain, with the rest obtained from reference TRBV5-1 and TRBJ2-2, is as follows: KAGVTQTPRYLIKTRGQQVTLSCSPISGHRSVSWYQQTPGQGLQFLFEYFSETQRNKGNFPGRFSGRQFSNSRSEMNVSTLELGDSALYLCASSLTSPNTGELFFGEGSRLTVL.

Here the CDR3 reads CASSKGQAKSYGYTF. Here the CDR3 DNA reads TGTGCCAGCAGTAAGGGACAGGCCAAGTCCTATGGCTACACCTTC. The rearrangement joins TRBV6-5 to TRBJ1-2; TRBD1 matches at 8 bases. This CDR3 contains 15 residues. Trimming removed 5 bases from V and 4 bases from J; junction bases left unmatched: 9. CDR1 and CDR2 (germline): MNHEY, SVGAGI.

This clone turned up a few times. The chain carries TRBV18 and TRBJ2-5, with a weak D call TRBD2 (6 bases). The ends were cut back, 3 bases at V and 4 bases at J, with 12 bases in the middle. The CDR3 covers 14 residues. Germline CDR1 is KGHSH and CDR2 is LQKENI. CDR3 region: CASSPGLQTETQYF. The CDR3 DNA follows: TGTGCCAGCTCACCGGGACTCCAGACAGAGACCCAGTACTTC.

The gene calls are TRBV6-6 and TRBJ2-7; D gene ambiguous. Per the germline V gene, CDR1 is MNHNY and CDR2 is SVGAGI (reference sequence). The CDR3 runs to 14 residues. The ends were cut back, 2 bases at V and 5 bases at J, with 13 bases in the middle. CDR3 coding DNA: TGTGCCAGCAGTTACAGCAACGACTTTGACGAGCAGTACTTC. Protein sequence: CASSYSNDFDEQYF.

A word on this clone: The sample holds other DNA sequences that translate to the same CDR3. The chain couples TRBV4-1 to TRBJ1-3; D gene uncertain. The V gene's germline CDR1 is MGHRA and CDR2 YSYEKL. The V gene lost 4 bases and the J gene lost 2 bases, with 6 bases spanning the gap. The CDR3 is 13 amino acids. The CDR3 DNA follows: TGCGCCAGCAGCCGCCCACCTGGAAACACCATATATTTT. Amino acid sequence: CASSRPPGNTIYF.

V is TRBV28 and J is TRBJ1-5; D is perhaps TRBD1 (5 bases). The CDR3 spans 17 residues. V dropped 4 bases and J dropped 3 bases, with 19 bases sitting between them. In germline, CDR1 is MDHEN, CDR2 SYDVKM. This CDR3 is CASSSPPGRGYNQPQHF. DNA of the CDR3: TGTGCCAGCAGTTCGCCCCCCGGGAGGGGCTACAATCAGCCCCAGCATTTT.

This clone was seen a handful of times. The rearrangement uses TRBV7-9 and TRBJ2-7; 8 bases line up with TRBD2. The V and J ends lost 5 bases and 7 bases, in that order; junction bases with no gene match: 10. The germline CDR1 and CDR2 sequences are SEHNR and FQNEAQ (reference sequence). The CDR3 loop spans 14 amino acids. The CDR3: CASSAPGLGVEQYF. DNA for the CDR3: TGTGCCAGCAGCGCACCGGGACTAGGGGTTGAGCAGTACTTC.

The chain combines TRBV28 with TRBJ1-3; 11 bases fit TRBD1. From germline, CDR1 is MDHEN and CDR2 SYDVKM. CDR3 length: 16 residues. V lost 6 bases to trimming and J lost 0 bases; unmatched junction nucleotides: 4. CDR3 region: CASRRDRGSSGNTIYF. The CDR3 DNA follows: TGTGCCAGCAGAAGGGACAGGGGGAGCTCTGGAAACACCATATATTTT.

The chain employs TRBV7-3 and TRBJ2-3; D gene unclear. Trimming took 5 bases from V and 2 from J, leaving 11 bases between them. This CDR3 spans 14 amino acids. Germline V gene sequence: CDR1 SGHTA, CDR2 FQGTGA. In nucleotides, the CDR3 is TGTGCCAGCAGCCCCCAGAGCGCCACAGATACGCAGTATTTT. Protein sequence: CASSPQSATDTQYF.

This sequence joins TRBV5-1 and TRBJ1-1; no definite D call. The CDR3 sequence is 14 residues long. V shed 4 bases and J shed 1 base, with 11 bases lying between them. Germline values: CDR1 SGHRS, CDR2 YFSETQ. This chain's CDR3 is CASSHAESNTEAFF. The CDR3 DNA reads as TGCGCCAGCAGCCATGCAGAATCGAACACTGAAGCTTTCTTT.

This clone showed up just once. V and J are TRBV5-1 and TRBJ2-5; D unclear. The ends were cut back, 0 bases at V and 11 bases at J, with 11 bases in the middle. From germline, CDR1 is SGHRS and CDR2 YFSETQ. CDR3 length: 12 amino acids. CDR3 nucleotide sequence: TGCGCCAGCAGCTTGGCCCCAGGCCAGCAGTACTTC. Translation gives CASSLAPGQQYF.

V is TRBV6-5 and J is TRBJ1-2; weak D call: TRBD1 (5 bases). The ends were cut back, 11 bases at V and 0 bases at J, with 19 bases in the middle. Germline V gene sequence: CDR1 MNHEY, CDR2 SVGAGI. This CDR3 region has 15 residues. The CDR3 DNA sequence: TGTGCCTCTGCCCGGACGGGGGTCTCTAACTATGGCTACACCTTC. It translates to CASARTGVSNYGYTF.

V gene TRBV9 combines with J gene TRBJ1-2; possibly TRBD1 for D (6 bases). CDR3 length: 13 amino acids. Trimming cost V 6 bases and J 8 bases, with 17 bases left between them. Germline loops: CDR1 SGDLS, CDR2 YYNGEE. The CDR3 sequence: CASTSRQGGGYTF. As DNA, the CDR3 is TGTGCCAGCACCTCTCGCCAAGGGGGGGGCTACACCTTC.

The chain carries TRBV10-3 and TRBJ2-5; 12 nucleotides agree with TRBD2. The CDR3 covers 17 residues. J lost 5 bases, V lost 1 base, and 8 bases had no gene match. Per the germline V gene, CDR1 is ENHRY and CDR2 is SYGVKD. CDR3 in DNA: TGTGCCATCAGTGAGTTGACTAGCGGGAGAGGACGGGAGACCCAGTACTTC. It yields the protein CAISELTSGRGRETQYF.

The sample holds many counts of this clone. The V call is TRBV6-1, the J call TRBJ2-3; 9 bases are shared with TRBD1. The V and J ends lost 6 bases and 4 bases, in that order; junction bases with no gene match: 8. Germline V gene data show CDR1 as MNHNS and CDR2 as SASEGT. The CDR3 consists of 15 residues. CDR3 region: CASRPPGQGPDTQYF. CDR3 sequence (DNA): TGTGCCAGCAGGCCGCCGGGACAGGGCCCAGATACGCAGTATTTT.

This chain links TRBV2 with TRBJ1-2, with D tentatively TRBD1 (5 bases). CDR3 length equals 12 residues. The germline gives CDR1 SNHLY, CDR2 FYNNEI. Trimming pared 5 bases from V and 8 bases from J, leaving 12 bases between. CDR3 protein: CASSKGIGGYTF. CDR3 DNA: TGTGCCAGCAGTAAGGGGATAGGAGGCTACACCTTC.

The V and J genes are TRBV5-6 and TRBJ1-6; no definite D call. Germline V gene sequence: CDR1 SGHDT, CDR2 YYEEEE. The CDR3 extends over 12 amino acids. Deletions cut 0 bases from V and 10 bases from J, with 5 bases between. In DNA, the CDR3 is TGTGCCAGCAGCTTGGACTTCTCACCCCTCCACTTT. Translated, it gives CASSLDFSPLHF.

CDR3 protein: CASSGTTGYREKLFF. The CDR3 coding sequence is TGTGCCAGCAGTGGGACGACAGGGTACCGGGAAAAACTGTTTTTT. This sequence joins TRBV2 and TRBJ1-4, with 7 bases fitting TRBD1. CDR1 SNHLY and CDR2 FYNNEI come from the germline V gene. Trimming at V came to 4 bases and at J to 8 bases, leaving 10 bases not matched to a gene. CDR3 size: 15 residues.